This T cell receptor (beta chain) was recovered during a study of human T cells and chemical hapten exposure. CDR1 and CDR2 (germline): SGHAT, FQNNGV. The V segment lost 2 bases and the J segment 4 bases; nucleotides outside the gene matches: 6. The CDR3 extends over 16 amino acids. There are many counts of this clonotype. TCRdb ran MiXCR on the RACE reads and lists one entry per CDR3 protein. The data contain just over 80,000 distinct CDR3 sequences, around 10% of them singletons. Time point described: patch test 1, 2 weeks after DPC sensitization. Noted treatment: therapeutic diphenylcyclopropenone sensitization with weekly scalp DPC.

The rearrangement links TRBV11-2 to TRBJ2-2; 8 nucleotides agree with TRBD1. The specimen comprised whole blood, sampled in connection with sensitization to the hapten diphenylcyclopropenone (DPC). The sequence was collected from a woman aged 45-65 years with alopecia areata. Some clones in this sample may be carry-over from other donors' samples. CDR3 in DNA: TGTGCCAGCAGCTTATACAGGGGGGCGAGCACCGGGGAGCTGTTTTTT. Protein: CASSLYRGASTGELFF.